A selection of T cell receptor beta chains follows, all from one sample in a study of cytomegalovirus exposure and HLA in healthy donors. TCRdb keeps only in-frame clones here, not all; method: immunoSEQ multiplex PCR. This sample's table reports approximately 75,000 clones. The sample was PBMCs. The receptors stem from a man aged 40-50 years in good health and CMV-seronegative. Each CDR3 is given with its conserved first and last residue. D genes are given only for firm matches.

V	D	J	CDR3	DNA
TRBV28	TRBD1	TRBJ2-1	CASSSAGTGDLWGSYNEQFF	TGTGCCAGCAGTTCCGCCGGGACAGGGGATCTATGGGGCTCCTACAATGAGCAGTTCTTC
TRBV28	TRBD1	TRBJ2-3	CASSFGQGGTDTQYF	TGTGCCAGCAGTTTCGGTCAGGGGGGCACAGATACGCAGTATTTT
TRBV7-8	-	TRBJ2-3	CASSLEGREVDTQYF	TGTGCCAGCAGCTTAGAGGGCAGGGAGGTAGATACGCAGTATTTT
TRBV5-4	-	TRBJ2-1	CASSLAGERAYNEQFF	TGTGCCAGCAGCTTGGCGGGGGAGAGGGCCTACAATGAGCAGTTCTTC
TRBV30	-	TRBJ2-7	CAWSVGSPGHSYEQYF	TGTGCCTGGAGTGTAGGATCGCCAGGGCACTCCTACGAGCAGTACTTC
TRBV7-2	TRBD2	TRBJ2-7	CASSTLLAGDSEQYF	TGTGCCAGCAGCACCTTACTAGCGGGAGATTCCGAGCAGTACTTC
TRBV7-2	-	TRBJ1-4	CASSLSPLNEKLFF	TGTGCCAGCAGCTTATCCCCCCTTAATGAAAAACTGTTTTTT
TRBV21-1	-	TRBJ2-2	CAILPSTRLLFF	TGTGCCATCTTACCCTCAACGCGGTTGCTGTTTTTT
TRBV29-1	-	TRBJ2-3	CSVETDTDTQYF	TGCAGCGTTGAGACAGACACAGATACGCAGTATTTT
TRBV5-5	TRBD1	TRBJ2-2	CASSQQGYTGELFF	TGTGCCAGCAGCCAACAGGGGTACACCGGGGAGCTGTTTTTT
TRBV5-4	-	TRBJ1-5	CASSLDQGLNQPQHF	TGTGCCAGCAGCTTGGACCAGGGACTCAATCAGCCCCAGCATTTT
TRBV7-8	TRBD1	TRBJ2-1	CASSLGGTGNYNEQFF	TGTGCCAGCAGCTTAGGGGGGACAGGGAACTACAATGAGCAGTTCTTC
TRBV19	-	TRBJ2-5	CASGGGYQETQYF	TGTGCCAGCGGAGGAGGGTACCAAGAGACCCAGTACTTC
TRBV2	-	TRBJ2-2	CASSPSNTGELFF	TGTGCCAGCAGTCCCTCGAACACCGGGGAGCTGTTTTTT
TRBV18	-	TRBJ1-5	CASSLGLARSNQPQHF	TGTGCCAGCTCACTCGGACTTGCGCGGAGCAATCAGCCCCAGCATTTT
TRBV6-6	TRBD1	TRBJ2-5	CASRPGQGLVGTQYF	TGTGCCAGCAGGCCGGGACAGGGACTCGTGGGGACCCAGTACTTC
TRBV7-2	TRBD1	TRBJ1-2	CASSLQGDGGYTF	TGTGCCAGCAGCCTACAGGGGGACGGTGGCTACACCTTC